The clone carrying this TCR beta chain was observed a handful of times. Germline-derived CDR1 and CDR2 are SGHTA and FQGNSA. This CDR3 region has 15 residues. The germline V and J ends were trimmed by 4 bases and 4 bases, with 17 bases remaining between them. To make TCR beta libraries, researchers used iRepertoire HTBI primers and Arm-PCR of CDR3 regions. TCRdb reprocessed the multiplex PCR reads via MiXCR and lists one record per CDR3 protein. Found here are approximately 470,000 distinct CDR3 sequences, roughly 16% of them singletons; the top ten hold 12%. The data derive from a study of regulatory T cells in long-lasting Graves disease. Indicated time point: newly diagnosed GD, antithyroid drugs for less than 3 months. Following extraction of RNA from PBMCs, that RNA was used to make the TCR library. These records were also assigned to another study, of T cells in Graves' hyperthyroidism and ophthalmopathy.

The TCR originated in a man aged 40-49 years with Graves disease. The V gene is TRBV7-2, the J gene TRBJ2-7; maybe TRBD2 (7 bases). The source was peripheral blood mononuclear cells (PBMCs), collected at new diagnosis, from a patient treated with antithyroid drugs. CDR3 amino acids: CASSSRRGGEYEQYF. CDR3 sequence (DNA): TGTGCCAGCAGCTCTCGGAGGGGGGGGGAGTACGAGCAGTACTTC. Full variable domain (rest looked up from reference TRBV7-2 and TRBJ2-7): GAGVSQSPSNKVTEKGKDVELRCDPISGHTALYWYRQSLGQGLEFLIYFQGNSAPDKSGLPSDRFSAERTGGSVSTLTIQRTQQEDSAVYLCASSSRRGGEYEQYFGPGTRLTVT.